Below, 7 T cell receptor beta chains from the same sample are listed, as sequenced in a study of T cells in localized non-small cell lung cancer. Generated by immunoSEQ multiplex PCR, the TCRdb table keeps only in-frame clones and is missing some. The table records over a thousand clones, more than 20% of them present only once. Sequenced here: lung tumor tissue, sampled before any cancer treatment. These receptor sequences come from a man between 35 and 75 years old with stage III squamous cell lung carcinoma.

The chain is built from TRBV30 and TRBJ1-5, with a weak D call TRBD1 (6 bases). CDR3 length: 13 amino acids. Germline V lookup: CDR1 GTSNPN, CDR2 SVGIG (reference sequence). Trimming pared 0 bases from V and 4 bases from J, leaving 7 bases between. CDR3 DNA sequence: TGTGCCTGGAGTGTGGACAGTAATCAGCCCCAGCATTTT. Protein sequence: CAWSVDSNQPQHF.

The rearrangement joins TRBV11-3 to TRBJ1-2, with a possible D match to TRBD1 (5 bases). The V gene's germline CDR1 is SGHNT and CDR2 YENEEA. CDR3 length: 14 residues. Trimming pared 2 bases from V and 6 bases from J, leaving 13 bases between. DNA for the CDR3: TGTGCCAGCAGCTTATACCCAGGGCACGATGGCTACACCTTC. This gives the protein CASSLYPGHDGYTF.

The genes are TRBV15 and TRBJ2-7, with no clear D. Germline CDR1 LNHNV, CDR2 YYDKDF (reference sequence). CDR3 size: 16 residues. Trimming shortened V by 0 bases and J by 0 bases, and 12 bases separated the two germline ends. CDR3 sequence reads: CATSRDALVNSYEQYF. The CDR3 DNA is TGTGCCACCAGCAGAGACGCGCTAGTTAACTCCTACGAGCAGTACTTC.

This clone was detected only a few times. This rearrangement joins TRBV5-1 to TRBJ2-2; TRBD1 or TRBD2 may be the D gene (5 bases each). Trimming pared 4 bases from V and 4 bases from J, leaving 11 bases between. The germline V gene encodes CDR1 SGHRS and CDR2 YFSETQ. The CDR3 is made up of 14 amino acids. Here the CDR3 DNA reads TGCGCCAGCAGCCCCTCGGGGACCACCGGGGAGCTGTTTTTT. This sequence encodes CASSPSGTTGELFF.

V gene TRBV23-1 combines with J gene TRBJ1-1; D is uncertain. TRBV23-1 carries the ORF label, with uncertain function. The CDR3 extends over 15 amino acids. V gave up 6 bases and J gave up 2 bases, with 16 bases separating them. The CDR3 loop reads CASSQDLKGNTEAFF. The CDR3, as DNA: TGCGCCAGCAGCCAAGACCTGAAGGGAAACACTGAAGCTTTCTTT.

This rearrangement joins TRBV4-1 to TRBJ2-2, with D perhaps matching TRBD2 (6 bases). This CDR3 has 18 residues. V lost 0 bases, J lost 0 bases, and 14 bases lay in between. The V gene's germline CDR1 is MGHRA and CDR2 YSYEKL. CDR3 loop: CASSQDLWGETNTGELFF. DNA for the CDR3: TGCGCCAGCAGCCAAGATCTGTGGGGGGAAACGAACACCGGGGAGCTGTTTTTT.

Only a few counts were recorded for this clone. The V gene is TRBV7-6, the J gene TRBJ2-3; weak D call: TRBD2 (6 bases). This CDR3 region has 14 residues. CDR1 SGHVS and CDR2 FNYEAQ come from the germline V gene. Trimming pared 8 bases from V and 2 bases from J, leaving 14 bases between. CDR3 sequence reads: CASGSSGYTDTQYF. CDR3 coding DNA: TGTGCCAGCGGTAGTAGCGGTTACACAGATACGCAGTATTTT.